This T cell receptor beta chain was identified in a study of identifying expanded T cells in peripheral blood. Germline loops: CDR1 SGHVS, CDR2 FNYEAQ. V gave up 4 bases and J gave up 9 bases, with 10 bases separating them. The CDR3 sequence is 12 residues long. Concerning this clone: Its antigen is undetermined.

Healthy donors had no documented immune events, such as infections, while sampled. Broader study findings: Variance in clone template counts between approximately two-week samples significantly increased with total template count across all healthy donors. Differentially abundant clones: around 1.2 between replicates, about 15 at around 15 days, more than 18 at four.

The repertoire was sequenced with immunoSEQ multiplex PCR; TCRdb's copy has only in-frame clones and lacks some. Among about 89,000 clones listed, approximately 83% were seen once. The chain combines TRBV7-6 with TRBJ1-5, with unresolved D. Sequencing input: blood. This sequence originates from a person aged 18 to 70 in good health. The CDR3 DNA follows: TGTGCCAGCAGCTCCGCTTATGGGCCCCAGCATTTT. This gives the protein CASSSAYGPQHF.